The rows below give T cell receptor beta chains drawn from one sample of a study of blood T cell repertoires in COVID-19. Assay used: immunoSEQ multiplex PCR; TCRdb lists only in-frame clones, some missing. This table has roughly 170,000 clones, around 83% appearing once. Sequenced input: peripheral blood. These receptors were taken from a woman in her fifties or sixties with COVID-19, enrolled during active disease. The conserved cysteine and the conserved F or W are not part of the CDR3 here.

V gene	J gene	CDR3 length	CDR3 protein
TRBV19	TRBJ2-4	13	ASSIGGQVGNIQY
TRBV3-1/TRBV3-2	TRBJ2-3	12	ASSSSTGADTQY
TRBV11-2	TRBJ1-2	11	ASSLGMAGGYT
TRBV5-1	TRBJ2-3	15	ASSLEARGYSTDTQY
TRBV9	TRBJ1-6	16	ASSVGGRGESWGSPLH
TRBV4-1	TRBJ1-2	12	ASSQERGLHGYT
TRBV5-5	TRBJ1-5	13	ASTMTGQGNQPQH
TRBV7-9	TRBJ1-2	9	ATDRGYGYT
TRBV30	TRBJ1-6	12	AFRAVSYNSPLH
TRBV4-1	TRBJ1-2	13	ASSQGVGTVTWDT
TRBV9	TRBJ1-6	13	ASSVGAGGDSPLH
TRBV4-1	TRBJ2-3	15	ASSQGSLAGGTGTQY
TRBV3-1/TRBV3-2	TRBJ1-6	13	ASSQGGEGNSPLH
TRBV2	TRBJ2-5	14	ASSVMGQPFQETQY
TRBV19	TRBJ1-1	12	ASSMVEGNTEAF
TRBV4-3	TRBJ2-7	14	ASSQGLAGGLYEQY
TRBV5-6	TRBJ2-7	12	ASSYTGQLYEQY
TRBV4-1	TRBJ1-2	12	ASSQDEGPGGYT